This TCR beta chain came from a study of blood T cells in healthy people across ages. Study outcomes and limitations: The authors considered diversity estimates from one million T cells to be underestimates.

The CDR3 covers 14 residues. Germline V lookup: CDR1 SGDLS, CDR2 YYNGEE. A remark on this clonotype: The antigen is not known. At one end the junction does not follow the germline gene, possibly because of a read error.

Combining a sample-barcoded 5' primer with a J-beta primer mix, a second PCR ran for about 7 to 12 cycles. TCRdb redid the calling of the 5' RACE reads with MiXCR, one entry per CDR3 protein. The repertoire holds around 700,000 distinct CDR3 sequences, with roughly 25% as singletons. The sample was also linked to a second study, of T cells of mothers and their children. From that study: Material was donated by three healthy Caucasian mothers and their six children. It was through the M1S primer of the second PCR that sample barcodes and 2-4 random nucleotides were added. Every mother produced more than 9.5 million TCR beta CDR3 reads, whereas every child provided around 3 million.

The source of this sequence is a boy between 10 and 17 years old in good health. The chain links TRBV9 to TRBJ2-1, with 7 bases lining up with TRBD2. Sequences were obtained from blood. In DNA, the CDR3 is TGTGCCGGCAGCGTAGGACTAGGAGCCAATGAGCAGTTCTTC. Its translation: CAGSVGLGANEQFF.